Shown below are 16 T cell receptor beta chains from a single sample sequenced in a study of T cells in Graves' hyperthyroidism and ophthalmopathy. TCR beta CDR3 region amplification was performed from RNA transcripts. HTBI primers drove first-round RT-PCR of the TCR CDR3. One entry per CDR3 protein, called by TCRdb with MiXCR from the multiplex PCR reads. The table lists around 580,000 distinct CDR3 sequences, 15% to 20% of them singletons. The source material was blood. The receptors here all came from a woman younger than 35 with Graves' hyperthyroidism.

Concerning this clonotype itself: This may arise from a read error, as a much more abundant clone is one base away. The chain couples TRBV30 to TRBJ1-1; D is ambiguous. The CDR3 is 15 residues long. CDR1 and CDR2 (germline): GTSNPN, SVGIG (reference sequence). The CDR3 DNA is TGTGCCTGTAGTGTTTTACGCGGGGTGAACACTGAAGCTTTCTTT. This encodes CACSVLRGVNTEAFF.

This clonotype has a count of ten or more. Written as DNA, the CDR3 is TGTGCCAGCCCCCGGAACACTGAAGCTTTCTTT. Protein product: CASPRNTEAFF. The chain uses TRBV2 and TRBJ1-1; D is undetermined. This CDR3 comprises 11 residues. Germline CDR1 SNHLY, CDR2 FYNNEI. V was pared by 8 bases and J by 1 base, with 5 bases between. Supplemented by reference TRBV2 and TRBJ1-1, the full variable domain reads EPEVTQTPSHQVTQMGQEVILRCVPISNHLYFYWYRQILGQKVEFLVSFYNNEISEKSEIFDDQFSVERPDGSNFTLKIRSTKLEDSAMYFCASPRNTEAFFGQGTRLTVV.

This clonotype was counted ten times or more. CDR3 DNA: TGTGCCAGCAGTGAAGCGAGGATCCGGGACACTAGACAAGAGACCCAGTACTTC. Translation gives CASSEARIRDTRQETQYF. The chain carries TRBV2 and TRBJ2-5; D perhaps matches TRBD1 (6 bases). The CDR3 is 18 amino acids. Germline CDR1 reads SNHLY; CDR2 reads FYNNEI. V dropped 0 bases and J dropped 2 bases, with 19 bases sitting between them.

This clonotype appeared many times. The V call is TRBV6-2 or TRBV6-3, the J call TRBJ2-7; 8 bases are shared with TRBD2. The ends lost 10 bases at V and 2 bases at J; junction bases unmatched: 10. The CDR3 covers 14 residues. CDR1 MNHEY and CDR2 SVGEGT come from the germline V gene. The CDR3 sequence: CATKDGGEAYEQYF. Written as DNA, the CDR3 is TGTGCCACCAAGGACGGGGGGGAAGCCTACGAGCAGTACTTC.

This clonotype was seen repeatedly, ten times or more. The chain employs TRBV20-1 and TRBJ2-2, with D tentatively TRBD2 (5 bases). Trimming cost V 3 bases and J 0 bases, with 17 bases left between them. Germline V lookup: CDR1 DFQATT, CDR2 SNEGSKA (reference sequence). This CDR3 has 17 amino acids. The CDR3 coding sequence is TGCAGTGCTAGGGAGGCCAGGATAAACCCGAACACCGGGGAGCTGTTTTTT. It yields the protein CSAREARINPNTGELFF.

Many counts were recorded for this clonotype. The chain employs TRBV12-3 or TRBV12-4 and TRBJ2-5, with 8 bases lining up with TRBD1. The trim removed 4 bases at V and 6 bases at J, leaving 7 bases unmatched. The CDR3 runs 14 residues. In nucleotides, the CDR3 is TGTGCCAGCAGTTCGACAGGGGATTTTAAGACCCAGTACTTC. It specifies CASSSTGDFKTQYF.

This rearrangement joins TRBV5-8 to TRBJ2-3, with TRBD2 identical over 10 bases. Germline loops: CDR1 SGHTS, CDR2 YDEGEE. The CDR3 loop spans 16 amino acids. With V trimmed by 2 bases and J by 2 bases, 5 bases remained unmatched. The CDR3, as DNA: TGTGCCAGCAGCTTCCCACTAGCGGGGTACACAGATACGCAGTATTTT. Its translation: CASSFPLAGYTDTQYF.

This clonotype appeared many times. DNA for the CDR3: TGTGCCAGCAGCTTTGACAGAACGAACACTGAAGCTTTCTTT. This gives the protein CASSFDRTNTEAFF. The chain couples TRBV13 to TRBJ1-1; a weak D match, TRBD1 (5 bases). Trimming removed 3 bases from V and 1 base from J, with 9 bases in between. The germline gives CDR1 PRHDT, CDR2 FYEKMQ (reference sequence). The CDR3 is made up of 14 amino acids.

CDR3: CASSLAGTRVAKNIQYF. CDR3 bases: TGTGCCAGCAGTCTCGCCGGGACAAGGGTAGCCAAAAACATTCAGTACTTC. The V call is TRBV28, the J call TRBJ2-4, with D tentatively TRBD1 (6 bases). Between the trimmed V and J ends, which lost 5 bases and 0 bases, there was a span of 17 bases. This CDR3 spans 17 amino acids. The germline CDR1 and CDR2 sequences are MDHEN and SYDVKM.

The CDR3 spells CASSPTSGLSSYNEQFF. In DNA, the CDR3 is TGTGCCAGCAGCCCTACTAGCGGGCTGAGCTCCTACAATGAGCAGTTCTTC. The chain couples TRBV28 to TRBJ2-1; 9 bases match TRBD2. The germline CDR1 and CDR2 sequences are MDHEN and SYDVKM. V lost 6 bases to trimming and J lost 0 bases; unmatched junction nucleotides: 9. The CDR3 contains 17 residues.

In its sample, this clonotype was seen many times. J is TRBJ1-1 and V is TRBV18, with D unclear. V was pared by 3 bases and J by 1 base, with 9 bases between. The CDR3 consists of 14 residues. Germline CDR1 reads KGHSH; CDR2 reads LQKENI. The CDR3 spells CASSPSRQNTEAFF. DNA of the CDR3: TGTGCCAGCTCACCGTCCAGACAGAACACTGAAGCTTTCTTT. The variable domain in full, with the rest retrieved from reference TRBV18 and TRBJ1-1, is NAGVMQNPRHLVRRRGQEARLRCSPMKGHSHVYWYRQLPEEGLKFMVYLQKENIIDESGMPKERFSAEFPKEGPSILRIQQVVRGDSAAYFCASSPSRQNTEAFFGQGTRLTVV.

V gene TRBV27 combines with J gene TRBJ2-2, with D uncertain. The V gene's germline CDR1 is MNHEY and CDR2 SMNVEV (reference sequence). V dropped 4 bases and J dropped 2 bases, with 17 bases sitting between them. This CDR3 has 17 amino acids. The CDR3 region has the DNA TGTGCCAGCAGTTCTCCCGGAGCAGCCAAAAACACCGGGGAGCTGTTTTTT. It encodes CASSSPGAAKNTGELFF.

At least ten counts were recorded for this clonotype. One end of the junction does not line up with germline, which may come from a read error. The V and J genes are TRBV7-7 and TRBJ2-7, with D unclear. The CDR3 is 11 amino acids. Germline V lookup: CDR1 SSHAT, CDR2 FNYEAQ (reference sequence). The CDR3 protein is CASSPIYEQYF. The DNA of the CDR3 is TGTGCTAGCAGCCCCATCTACGAGCAGTACTTC.

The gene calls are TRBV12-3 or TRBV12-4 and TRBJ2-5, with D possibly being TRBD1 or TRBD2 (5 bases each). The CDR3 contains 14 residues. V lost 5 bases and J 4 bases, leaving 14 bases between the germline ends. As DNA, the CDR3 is TGTGCCAGCAGTAGCCGGGACCGACTAGAGACCCAGTACTTC. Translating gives CASSSRDRLETQYF.

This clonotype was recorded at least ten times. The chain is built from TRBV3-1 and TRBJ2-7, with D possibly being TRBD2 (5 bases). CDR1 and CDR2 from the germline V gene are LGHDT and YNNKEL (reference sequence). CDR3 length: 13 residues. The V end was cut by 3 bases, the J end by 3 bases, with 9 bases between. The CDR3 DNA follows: TGTGCCAGCAGCCAGCATGAGGGCTACGAGCAGTACTTC. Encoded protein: CASSQHEGYEQYF.

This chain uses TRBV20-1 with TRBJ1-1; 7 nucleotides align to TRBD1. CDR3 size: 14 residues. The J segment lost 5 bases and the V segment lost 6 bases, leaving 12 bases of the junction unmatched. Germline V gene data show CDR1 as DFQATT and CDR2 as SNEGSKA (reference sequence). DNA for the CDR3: TGCAGTGCCAGACAGGGACGGGGGCGGACTGAAGCTTTCTTT. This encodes CSARQGRGRTEAFF.